Reported below is one TCR beta chain. These data belong to a study of blood T cell repertoires in COVID-19. Study-level background: Acute-phase and convalescent COVID-19 samples originated in the United States, Italy and Spain.

Per the authors' pipeline: The authors estimated nucleated cell counts from reference gene primer amplification. Assay: immunoSEQ multiplex PCR; the TCRdb copy retains only in-frame clones and omits some. Clone size and the V and J calls come from that table; the DNA yielded D and trimming. The repertoire holds about 97,000 clones, more than 75% seen once, with roughly 15% in the top ten. Looked up from germline, CDR1 is SQVTM and CDR2 is ANQGSEA. This CDR3 is built from 15 residues. The V and J ends lost 2 bases and 2 bases, in that order; junction bases with no gene match: 8. The sample was peripheral blood. V is TRBV29-1 and J is TRBJ1-2; 7 bases are a match to TRBD1. This TCR was recovered from a human donor in a cohort sampled during active COVID-19. DNA of the CDR3: TGCAGCGTTGAATCGTTTGACAGGGTGAACTATGGCTACACCTTC. Amino acid sequence: CSVESFDRVNYGYTF.